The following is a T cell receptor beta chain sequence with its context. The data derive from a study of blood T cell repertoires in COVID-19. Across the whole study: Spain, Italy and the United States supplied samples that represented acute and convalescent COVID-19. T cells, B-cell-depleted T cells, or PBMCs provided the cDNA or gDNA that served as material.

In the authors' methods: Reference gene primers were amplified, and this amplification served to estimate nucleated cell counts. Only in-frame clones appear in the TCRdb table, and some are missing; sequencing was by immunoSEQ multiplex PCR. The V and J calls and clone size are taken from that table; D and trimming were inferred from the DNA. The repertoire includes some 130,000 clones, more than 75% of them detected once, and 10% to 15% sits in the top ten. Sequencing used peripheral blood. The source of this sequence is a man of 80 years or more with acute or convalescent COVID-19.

CDR3 sequence reads: CASSLGAQGETQYF. The DNA for the CDR3 is TGCGCCAGCAGCTTGGGGGCACAGGGAGAGACCCAGTACTTC. V and J are TRBV5-1 and TRBJ2-5, with a possible D match to TRBD1 (6 bases). V was shortened by 0 bases and J by 4 bases, with 10 bases between the two germline ends. CDR1 and CDR2 from the germline V gene are SGHRS and YFSETQ. The CDR3 covers 14 residues. The variable domain in full, with the rest retrieved from reference TRBV5-1 and TRBJ2-5, is KAGVTQTPRYLIKTRGQQVTLSCSPISGHRSVSWYQQTPGQGLQFLFEYFSETQRNKGNFPGRFSGRQFSNSRSEMNVSTLELGDSALYLCASSLGAQGETQYFGPGTRLLVL.